This is a list of T cell receptor beta chains from one sample in a study of human T cells and chemical hapten exposure. One entry per CDR3 protein, called by TCRdb with MiXCR from the RACE reads. The repertoire holds approximately 81,000 distinct CDR3 sequences, with over 8.5% as singletons. The sample taken for sequencing was whole blood. The receptors shown here come from a male donor in good health. Some clones in this sample may be carry-over from other donors' samples. The CDR3 runs from the conserved cysteine through the conserved F or W. Fields, in order: V gene, J gene, CDR3 protein.

TRBV4-3,TRBJ1-2,CASSQGWAGDNYGYTF
TRBV29-1,TRBJ1-2,CSAIPLRGEKNGYTF
TRBV25-1,TRBJ2-7,CASSNSREYHEQYF
TRBV20-1,TRBJ2-1,CSAPDRSSYNEQFF
TRBV12-3/TRBV12-4,TRBJ1-1,CASTFIVGQGLRPQAEAFF
TRBV20-1,TRBJ2-7,CSASSGHEQYF
TRBV5-1,TRBJ2-5,CASSLRKTDWGKETQYF
TRBV6-5,TRBJ2-2,CASSSTGGRELFF
TRBV4-3,TRBJ2-3,CASSQAGGETDTQYF
TRBV5-1,TRBJ2-2,CASSPGHRSNGELFF
TRBV30,TRBJ1-1,CAWTEQGASTEAFF
TRBV6-6,TRBJ1-3,CASSPPTVRSGNTIYF
TRBV7-8,TRBJ2-7,CASSPRGTTYEQYF
TRBV9,TRBJ2-7,CASSKTGAPGRYEQYF
TRBV6-2/TRBV6-3,TRBJ2-1,CASSYRDRVYNEQFF
TRBV12-3/TRBV12-4,TRBJ2-5,CASTPASGGSETQYF
TRBV12-3/TRBV12-4,TRBJ1-5,CASSLTGWDQPQHF
TRBV5-1,TRBJ2-1,CASSLEVLAGVGNEQFF
TRBV28,TRBJ2-3,CASSTWTSLPTDTQYF
TRBV12-3/TRBV12-4,TRBJ1-3,CASRTIGNTIYF